One sample yielded the 15 T cell receptor beta chains listed below, sequenced in a study of T cells in localized non-small cell lung cancer. Here immunoSEQ multiplex PCR was the method, and the copy in TCRdb shows in-frame clones only, minus some. Of 3,000 to 4,000 clones listed, 35% to 40% were seen once; the top ten hold roughly 8.1%. The input for sequencing was normal lung tissue next to the tumor, taken before any cancer treatment. The receptors here all came from a woman aged 35 to 70 with stage I lung adenocarcinoma.

The table lists this clone with a few counts. V gene TRBV9 combines with J gene TRBJ2-2; 9 positions match TRBD2. Germline trimming cut 5 bases from V and 2 bases from J; bases unmatched to any gene: 7. The germline gives CDR1 SGDLS, CDR2 YYNGEE. The CDR3 is 16 residues long. CDR3 nucleotides: TGTGCCAGCAGTGCGGGGCTAGCGGGAAACACCGGGGAGCTGTTTTTT. It is translated as CASSAGLAGNTGELFF.

The J gene is TRBJ2-7, the V gene TRBV18; 7 nucleotides match TRBD1. The V segment lost 3 bases and the J segment 2 bases; nucleotides outside the gene matches: 7. Germline V gene lookup returns CDR1 KGHSH and CDR2 LQKENI. The CDR3 contains 15 residues. The CDR3 region is CASSPHRDSTYEQYF. The DNA for the CDR3 is TGTGCCAGCTCACCGCATAGGGACAGCACCTACGAGCAGTACTTC.

The V gene is TRBV6-8, the J gene TRBJ2-5, with D maybe TRBD2 (5 bases). The CDR3 extends over 16 amino acids. Per germline, CDR1 MNHGY and CDR2 SAAAGT. Trimming took 7 bases from V and 5 from J, leaving 23 bases between them. CDR3 residues: CASTNRTGSKRETQYF. Here the CDR3 DNA reads TGTGCCAGCACTAATAGGACTGGCTCGAAGAGGGAGACCCAGTACTTC.

The table lists this clone with a few counts. The chain uses TRBV11-3 and TRBJ2-7, with 8 bases aligning to TRBD1. The CDR3 contains 18 residues. Germline lookup yields CDR1 SGHNT and CDR2 YENEEA. With V trimmed by 2 bases and J by 1 base, 13 bases remained unmatched. The CDR3 loop is CASSLFSPRGQVSYEQYF. CDR3 bases: TGTGCCAGCAGCTTATTCTCCCCTCGGGGACAGGTATCCTACGAGCAGTACTTC.

This clone is termed medium-sized. The chain combines TRBV6-8 with TRBJ2-4, with D perhaps matching TRBD1 (5 bases). Deletions cut 4 bases from V and 5 bases from J, with 9 bases between. This CDR3 region has 13 residues. In germline, CDR1 is MNHGY, CDR2 SAAAGT. CDR3: CASSFPTENIQYF. The CDR3 DNA reads as TGTGCCAGCAGTTTCCCGACAGAAAACATTCAGTACTTC.

Note on this clone: An end of the junction differs from the germline gene, which may be a read error. The chain joins TRBV19 to TRBJ2-6, with TRBD2 identical over 14 bases. Germline V lookup: CDR1 LNHDA, CDR2 SQIVND (reference sequence). CDR3 length: 19 amino acids. This CDR3 is CASPGTSGRSFLGTNVLTF. The CDR3 nucleotides are TGTGCCAGTCCCGGGACTAGCGGGAGATCTTTCCTTGGGACCAACGTCCTGACTTTC.

The chain combines TRBV4-1 with TRBJ1-3; no clear D gene. V was pared by 0 bases and J by 3 bases, with 9 bases between. CDR1 is MGHRA and CDR2 is YSYEKL in the germline V gene. The CDR3 is made up of 15 amino acids. As DNA, the CDR3 is TGCGCCAGCAGCCAAGATCCCGGGAATGGAAACACCATATATTTT. It codes for CASSQDPGNGNTIYF.

The CDR3 DNA follows: TGTGCCAGCAGTCCTACTAGCGGTTCCCCATCAGGCTACGAGCAGTACTTC. It is translated as CASSPTSGSPSGYEQYF. The chain employs TRBV28 and TRBJ2-7; 8 bases are a match to TRBD2. Looked up from germline, CDR1 is MDHEN and CDR2 is SYDVKM. V shed 5 bases, J shed 3 bases, and the junction held 15 bases outside the gene matches. The CDR3 covers 17 residues.

The chain carries TRBV14 and TRBJ1-1, with 7 bases fitting TRBD1. CDR1 SGHDN and CDR2 FVKESK come from the germline V gene. The trim removed 4 bases at V and 2 bases at J, leaving 7 bases unmatched. CDR3 length: 15 amino acids. The CDR3 DNA sequence: TGTGCCAGCAGCCCCATGACAGGGAGTAACACTGAAGCTTTCTTT. Protein product: CASSPMTGSNTEAFF.

This clone was seen a handful of times. This chain connects TRBV18 to TRBJ2-7, with TRBD1 matching over 9 bases. The CDR3 runs to 14 residues. After removal of 2 bases from V and 5 bases from J, the junction contained 4 bases not matched to a gene. Looked up from germline, CDR1 is KGHSH and CDR2 is LQKENI. This chain's CDR3 is CASSPGTGSHEQYF. The DNA of the CDR3 is TGTGCCAGCTCACCAGGGACAGGGTCACACGAGCAGTACTTC.

By frequency in the sample, this clone is medium-sized (0.01 to 0.1%). V usage is TRBV11-3 and J usage is TRBJ2-3, with 10 bases that match TRBD2. There are 15 residues in the CDR3. Germline values: CDR1 SGHNT, CDR2 YENEEA. V lost 5 bases, J lost 6 bases, and 8 bases stayed unmatched. The CDR3 bases are TGTGCCAGCAGCCTGAGCGGGAGGGTAGAGGATACGCAGTATTTT. The encoded protein is CASSLSGRVEDTQYF.

The gene calls are TRBV4-1 and TRBJ2-7, with 8 bases identical to TRBD2. Germline V gene lookup returns CDR1 MGHRA and CDR2 YSYEKL. This CDR3 region has 12 residues. J lost 7 bases, V lost 3 bases, and 2 bases had no gene match. The CDR3 region has the DNA TGCGCCAGCAGCCAGGCGGGGGGTGAGCAGTACTTC. It encodes CASSQAGGEQYF.

In DNA, the CDR3 is TGTGCCACCCAAAATGTTAATAGCAATCAGCCCCAGCATTTT. This translates into CATQNVNSNQPQHF. This chain joins TRBV28 and TRBJ1-5, with D unresolved. CDR1 and CDR2 from the germline V gene are MDHEN and SYDVKM. Trimming cost V 10 bases and J 0 bases, with 13 bases left between them. CDR3 size: 14 residues.

The genes are TRBV18 and TRBJ1-2, with D hard to call. Per the germline V gene, CDR1 is KGHSH and CDR2 is LQKENI. Between the trimmed V and J ends, which lost 3 bases and 7 bases, there was a span of 9 bases. This CDR3 has 12 residues. In DNA form, the CDR3 reads TGTGCCAGCTCACCCCCATCAAGTGGCTACACCTTC. It encodes CASSPPSSGYTF.

This clone was seen only a few times. The rearrangement joins TRBV19 to TRBJ1-3; 12 bases agree with TRBD1. Germline V gives CDR1 LNHDA, CDR2 SQIVND (reference sequence). V was clipped by 6 bases and J by 4 bases; unmatched bases: 10. The CDR3 extends over 17 amino acids. CDR3 residues: CASSPPGQGARGNTIYF. In DNA, the CDR3 is TGTGCCAGTAGCCCGCCGGGACAGGGGGCGCGCGGAAACACCATATATTTT.